Sequencing of this TCR beta chain was carried out in a study of cytomegalovirus exposure and HLA in healthy donors. On the study more broadly: Around 77% of roughly 430 genotyped donors fell in the Caucasian-associated ancestry cluster. General study findings and limits: The productive fraction for most TCR beta V segments was about 87% or about 30% in an earlier analysis.

Primers for the PCR totalled 60 Vbeta and 13 Jbeta. The protocol was immunoSEQ multiplex PCR, while the TCRdb copy is restricted to in-frame clones and leaves out a portion. This repertoire shows 120,000 or so clones, 15% found once; its top ten account for 1.9%. CDR1 SGDLS and CDR2 YYNGEE come from the germline V gene. The CDR3 covers 13 residues. Trimming removed 4 bases from V and 5 bases from J, with 13 bases in between. This clone was seen more than once but under ten times. The antigen remains unidentified. The sequence was obtained from a woman aged 18-30 years in good health and CMV-seronegative. Sequenced: PBMCs. V gene TRBV9 combines with J gene TRBJ2-7, with D perhaps TRBD2 (7 bases). CDR3 sequence reads: CASSLGGGDEQYF. The CDR3, as DNA: TGTGCCAGCAGCCTAGGGGGGGGTGACGAGCAGTACTTC.